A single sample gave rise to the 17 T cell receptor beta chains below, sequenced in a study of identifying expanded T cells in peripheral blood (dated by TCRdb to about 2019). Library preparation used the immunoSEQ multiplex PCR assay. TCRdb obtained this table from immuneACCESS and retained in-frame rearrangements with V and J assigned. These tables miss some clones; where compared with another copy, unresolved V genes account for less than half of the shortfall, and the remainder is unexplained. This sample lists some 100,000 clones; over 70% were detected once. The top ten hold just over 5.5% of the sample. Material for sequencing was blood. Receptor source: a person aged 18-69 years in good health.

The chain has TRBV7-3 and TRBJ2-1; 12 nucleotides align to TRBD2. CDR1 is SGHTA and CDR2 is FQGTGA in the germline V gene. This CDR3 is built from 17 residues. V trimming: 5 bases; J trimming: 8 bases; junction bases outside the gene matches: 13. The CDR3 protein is CASSPGGLAGVLHEQFF. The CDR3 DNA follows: TGTGCCAGCAGCCCCGGGGGACTAGCGGGTGTCCTCCATGAGCAGTTCTTC.

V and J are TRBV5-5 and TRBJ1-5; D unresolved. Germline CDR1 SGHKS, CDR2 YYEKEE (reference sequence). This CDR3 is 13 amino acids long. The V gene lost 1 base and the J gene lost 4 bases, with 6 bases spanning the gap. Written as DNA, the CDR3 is TGTGCCAGCAGCTTGATTGAGAATCAGCCCCAGCATTTT. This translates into CASSLIENQPQHF.

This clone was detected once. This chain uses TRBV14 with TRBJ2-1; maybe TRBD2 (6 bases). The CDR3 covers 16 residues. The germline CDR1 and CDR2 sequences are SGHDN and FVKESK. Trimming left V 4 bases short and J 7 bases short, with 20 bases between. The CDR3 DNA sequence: TGTGCCAGCAGCCCAGTAACGGGGGACTGGATTAATGAGCAGTTCTTC. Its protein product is CASSPVTGDWINEQFF.

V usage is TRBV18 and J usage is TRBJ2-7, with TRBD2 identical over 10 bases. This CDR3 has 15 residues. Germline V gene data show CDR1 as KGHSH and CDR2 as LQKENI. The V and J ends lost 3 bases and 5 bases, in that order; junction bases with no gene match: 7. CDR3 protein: CASSPMIGTSDEQYF. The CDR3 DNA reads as TGTGCCAGCTCACCGATGATAGGGACTAGCGACGAGCAGTACTTC.

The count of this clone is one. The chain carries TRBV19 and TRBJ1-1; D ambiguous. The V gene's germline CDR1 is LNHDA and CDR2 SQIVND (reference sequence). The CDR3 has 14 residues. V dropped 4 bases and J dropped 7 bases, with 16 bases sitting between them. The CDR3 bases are TGTGCCAGTAGTACCCCGGGAGGGCGGGGTGAAGCTTTCTTT. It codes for CASSTPGGRGEAFF.

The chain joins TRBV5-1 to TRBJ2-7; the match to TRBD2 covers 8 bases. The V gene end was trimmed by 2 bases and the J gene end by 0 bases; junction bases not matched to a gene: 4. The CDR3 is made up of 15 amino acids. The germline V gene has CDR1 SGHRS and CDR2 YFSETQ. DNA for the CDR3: TGCGCCAGCAGCTTTTATAGCGGGGTCTCCTACGAGCAGTACTTC. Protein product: CASSFYSGVSYEQYF.

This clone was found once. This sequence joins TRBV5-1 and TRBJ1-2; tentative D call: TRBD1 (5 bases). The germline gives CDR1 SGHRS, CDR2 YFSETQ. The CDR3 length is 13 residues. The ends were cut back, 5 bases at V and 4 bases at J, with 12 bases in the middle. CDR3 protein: CASRERTTYGYTF. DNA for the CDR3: TGCGCCAGCAGGGAGAGGACAACCTATGGCTACACCTTC.

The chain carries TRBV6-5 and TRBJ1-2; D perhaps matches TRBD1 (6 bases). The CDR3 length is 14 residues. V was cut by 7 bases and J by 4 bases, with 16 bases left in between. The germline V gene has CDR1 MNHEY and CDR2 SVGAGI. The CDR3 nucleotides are TGTGCCAGCACCTCAGGGGCCTCCTTCTATGGCTACACCTTC. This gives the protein CASTSGASFYGYTF.

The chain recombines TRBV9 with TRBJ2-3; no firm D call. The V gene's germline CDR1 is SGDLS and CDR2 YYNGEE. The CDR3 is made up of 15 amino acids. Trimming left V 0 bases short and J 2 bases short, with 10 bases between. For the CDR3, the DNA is TGTGCCAGCAGCGTAGCGACCCCACACACAGATACGCAGTATTTT. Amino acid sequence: CASSVATPHTDTQYF.

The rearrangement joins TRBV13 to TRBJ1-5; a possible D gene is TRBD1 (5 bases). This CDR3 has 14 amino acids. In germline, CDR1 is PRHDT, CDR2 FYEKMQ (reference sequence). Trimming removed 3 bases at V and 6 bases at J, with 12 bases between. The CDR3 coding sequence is TGTGCCAGCAGCTTTCAGGGCACGGTTCAGCCCCAGCATTTT. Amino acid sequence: CASSFQGTVQPQHF.

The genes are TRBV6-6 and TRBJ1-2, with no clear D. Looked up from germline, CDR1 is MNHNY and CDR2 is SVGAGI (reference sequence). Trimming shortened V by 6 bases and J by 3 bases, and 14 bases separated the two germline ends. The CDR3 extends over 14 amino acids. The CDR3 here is CASRYGSGDYGYTF. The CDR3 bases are TGTGCCAGCAGGTACGGGAGCGGCGACTATGGCTACACCTTC.

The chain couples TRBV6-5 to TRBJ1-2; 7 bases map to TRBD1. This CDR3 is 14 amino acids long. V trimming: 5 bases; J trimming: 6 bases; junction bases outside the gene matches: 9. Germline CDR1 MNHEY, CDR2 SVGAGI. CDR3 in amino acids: CASSNSRQGHGYTF. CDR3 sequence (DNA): TGTGCCAGCAGTAATTCGAGACAGGGCCATGGCTACACCTTC.

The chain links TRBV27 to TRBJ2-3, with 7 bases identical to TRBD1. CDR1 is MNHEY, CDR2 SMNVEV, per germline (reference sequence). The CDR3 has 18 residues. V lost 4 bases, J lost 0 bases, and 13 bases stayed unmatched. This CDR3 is CASSSVPPGTASTDTQYF. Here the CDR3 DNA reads TGTGCCAGCAGTTCCGTACCTCCAGGGACAGCTAGCACAGATACGCAGTATTTT.

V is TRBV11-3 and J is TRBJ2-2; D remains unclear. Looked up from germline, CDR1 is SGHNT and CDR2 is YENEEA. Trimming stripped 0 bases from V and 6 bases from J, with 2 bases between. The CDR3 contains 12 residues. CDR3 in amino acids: CASSLESGELFF. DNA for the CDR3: TGTGCCAGCAGCTTAGAGTCCGGGGAGCTGTTTTTT.

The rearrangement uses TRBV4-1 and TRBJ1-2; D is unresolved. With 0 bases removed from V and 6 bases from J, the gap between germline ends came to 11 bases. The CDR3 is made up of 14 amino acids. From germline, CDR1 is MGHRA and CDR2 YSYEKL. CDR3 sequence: CASSQDVLGDGYTF. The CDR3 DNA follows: TGCGCCAGCAGCCAAGATGTGCTTGGAGATGGCTACACCTTC.

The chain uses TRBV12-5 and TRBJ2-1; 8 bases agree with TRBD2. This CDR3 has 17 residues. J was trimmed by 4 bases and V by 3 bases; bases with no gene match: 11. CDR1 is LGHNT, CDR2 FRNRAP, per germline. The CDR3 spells CASGFNGGGPVYNEQFF. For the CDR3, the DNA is TGTGCTAGTGGTTTTAACGGCGGGGGGCCGGTATACAATGAGCAGTTCTTC.

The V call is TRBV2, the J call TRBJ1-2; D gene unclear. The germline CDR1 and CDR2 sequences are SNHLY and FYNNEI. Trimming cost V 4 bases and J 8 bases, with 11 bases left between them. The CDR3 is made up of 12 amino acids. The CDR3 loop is CASSGNRGGYTF. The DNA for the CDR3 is TGTGCCAGCAGTGGGAACCGTGGCGGCTACACCTTC.